This is a list of T cell receptor beta chains from one sample in a study of blood T cell repertoires in COVID-19. Sequenced by immunoSEQ multiplex PCR; TCRdb stores in-frame clones only, minus some. The sample lists 300,000 to 400,000 clones, around nine tenths seen once, with roughly 3.4% in the top ten. The specimen was peripheral blood. The receptor source for this set is a woman under 30 who had recovered from COVID-19. Each CDR3 is given with its conserved first and last residue. The order of the fields is J gene, D gene, clone size, V gene, CDR3 DNA, CDR3 protein. A D gene is named only where the DNA matches it firmly. Clone size is not always given. Where it is, it says once, few, many or a class for expanded clones.

j_call: TRBJ2-2
d_call: TRBD2
clone_size: .
v_call: TRBV10-2
cdr3_nt: TGCGCCAGCAGTGAGGGGGGACTAGCGGGAGCTAGGTGGGGCACCGGGGAGCTGTTTTTT
cdr3_aa: CASSEGGLAGARWGTGELFF

j_call: TRBJ1-2
d_call: .
clone_size: .
v_call: TRBV7-2
cdr3_nt: TGTGCCAGCAGCCCGATAGGAGGGGTCTATGGCTACACCTTC
cdr3_aa: CASSPIGGVYGYTF

j_call: TRBJ2-3
d_call: TRBD1
clone_size: .
v_call: TRBV6-5
cdr3_nt: TGTGCCAGCAGCCAACGAGGGACAGCCTCAGATACGCAGTATTTT
cdr3_aa: CASSQRGTASDTQYF

j_call: TRBJ1-1
d_call: TRBD1
clone_size: .
v_call: TRBV7-6
cdr3_nt: TGTGCCAGCAGCCCTCGACAGGGAGGGAACACTGAAGCTTTCTTT
cdr3_aa: CASSPRQGGNTEAFF

j_call: TRBJ1-2
d_call: .
clone_size: .
v_call: TRBV6-5
cdr3_nt: TGTGCCAGCAGTTACTCGAAACACCGGGGGGAATATGGCTACACCTTC
cdr3_aa: CASSYSKHRGEYGYTF

j_call: TRBJ2-5
d_call: TRBD2
clone_size: once
v_call: TRBV15
cdr3_nt: TGTGCCACCAGCGGCGGACTAGCGGGAGAAGAGACCCAGTACTTC
cdr3_aa: CATSGGLAGEETQYF

j_call: TRBJ1-2
d_call: .
clone_size: .
v_call: TRBV3-1/TRBV3-2
cdr3_nt: TGTGCCAGCAGCCAAGGGGGAGACTACACCTTC
cdr3_aa: CASSQGGDYTF

j_call: TRBJ2-5
d_call: TRBD2
clone_size: once
v_call: TRBV11-3
cdr3_nt: TGTGCCAGCAGCTTAGTGACGGGAGGATGGGAGACCCAGTACTTC
cdr3_aa: CASSLVTGGWETQYF

j_call: TRBJ1-2
d_call: TRBD1
clone_size: .
v_call: TRBV6-6
cdr3_nt: TGTGCCACCGCCGGGACAGGGGGCCGTTCTAACTATGGCTACACCTTC
cdr3_aa: CATAGTGGRSNYGYTF

j_call: TRBJ2-3
d_call: TRBD2
clone_size: .
v_call: TRBV7-9
cdr3_nt: TGTGCCAGCAGCACAGGGACTAGCGGGTCTGGGGATACGCAGTATTTT
cdr3_aa: CASSTGTSGSGDTQYF

j_call: TRBJ1-2
d_call: .
clone_size: .
v_call: TRBV19
cdr3_nt: TGTGCCAGTTCCCTCACCGGGGGGGCCGGGGCCTATGGCTACACCTTC
cdr3_aa: CASSLTGGAGAYGYTF

j_call: TRBJ2-2
d_call: TRBD2
clone_size: .
v_call: TRBV2
cdr3_nt: TGTGCCAGCAGCCCATCTAGCGGTCCTCACCCCCGTCGGGGCACCGGGGAGCTGTTTTTT
cdr3_aa: CASSPSSGPHPRRGTGELFF

j_call: TRBJ1-2
d_call: .
clone_size: .
v_call: TRBV11-3
cdr3_nt: TGTGCCAGCAGCTTAACGCCAGGTCGCGGCTACACCTTC
cdr3_aa: CASSLTPGRGYTF

j_call: TRBJ1-2
d_call: TRBD1
clone_size: few
v_call: TRBV4-1
cdr3_nt: TGCGCCAGCACCCCGAGGGGGGTGAGGGGGCGGGATGGCTACACCTTC
cdr3_aa: CASTPRGVRGRDGYTF

j_call: TRBJ1-4
d_call: .
clone_size: .
v_call: TRBV24-1
cdr3_nt: TGTGCCACCAGTGGAGGCTCGGGGATGTTTGAAAAACTGTTTTTT
cdr3_aa: CATSGGSGMFEKLFF

j_call: TRBJ1-1
d_call: .
clone_size: .
v_call: TRBV5-1
cdr3_nt: TGCGCCAGCAGCTTGGCGGAGGGGTTCGTCGCTTTCTTT
cdr3_aa: CASSLAEGFVAFF

j_call: TRBJ1-2
d_call: .
clone_size: .
v_call: TRBV7-2
cdr3_nt: TGTGCCAGCAGCTTGACCGGCGGGGTGCCTAGCTATGGCTACACCTTC
cdr3_aa: CASSLTGGVPSYGYTF

j_call: TRBJ2-2
d_call: .
clone_size: .
v_call: TRBV5-1
cdr3_nt: TGCGCCAGCAGCTTGGTCAGGGGTGGCACCGGGGAGCTGTTTTTT
cdr3_aa: CASSLVRGGTGELFF

j_call: TRBJ1-1
d_call: TRBD1
clone_size: .
v_call: TRBV10-3
cdr3_nt: TGTGCCATCAGTGAGTCGAGTTGGCTAGAGACAGGGACGAACACTGAAGCTTTCTTT
cdr3_aa: CAISESSWLETGTNTEAFF

j_call: TRBJ1-6
d_call: TRBD1
clone_size: .
v_call: TRBV2
cdr3_nt: TGTGCCAGCAGTGGGGACAGGGGTTTATTCTTGAGCTCCTATAATTCACCCCTCCACTTT
cdr3_aa: CASSGDRGLFLSSYNSPLHF

j_call: TRBJ1-2
d_call: TRBD1
clone_size: .
v_call: TRBV7-2
cdr3_nt: TGTGCCAGCAGCTTAGAGGGGGCCGCTTTTAACTATGGCTACACCTTC
cdr3_aa: CASSLEGAAFNYGYTF

j_call: TRBJ1-1
d_call: .
clone_size: .
v_call: TRBV30
cdr3_nt: TGTGCCTGGACCCCACCTCGGGCGGGCTCTATTACTGAAGCTTTCTTT
cdr3_aa: CAWTPPRAGSITEAFF